A single sample gave rise to the 19 T cell receptor beta chains below, sequenced in a study of blood T cell repertoires in COVID-19. Assay: immunoSEQ multiplex PCR; the TCRdb copy retains only in-frame clones and omits some. This table holds about 120,000 clones, around 64% found once. The sample comprised peripheral blood. The origin of the receptors is a human donor with acute or convalescent COVID-19. The donor label of this sample is uncertain.

This clone was counted between two and nine times. This chain links TRBV19 with TRBJ1-6; 7 bases match TRBD1. CDR1 is LNHDA, CDR2 SQIVND, per germline (reference sequence). The CDR3 length is 12 residues. This CDR3 reads CGDRAFNSPLHF. The CDR3 coding sequence is TGTGGCGACAGGGCATTTAATTCACCCCTCCACTTT.

The J gene is TRBJ1-4, the V gene TRBV7-9; D is possibly TRBD1 (5 bases). This CDR3 has 15 residues. Trimming took off 1 base at V and 8 bases at J, with 14 bases between the two ends. Germline assignment: CDR1 SEHNR and CDR2 FQNEAQ (reference sequence). The DNA for the CDR3 is TGTGCCAGCAGCTTAGTATGGCAGGGAAGCGAAAAACTGTTTTTT. This sequence encodes CASSLVWQGSEKLFF.

This clone was counted a few times. V gene TRBV19 combines with J gene TRBJ2-2, with 7 bases that match TRBD1. J was trimmed by 10 bases and V by 5 bases; bases with no gene match: 7. The CDR3 contains 13 residues. Germline V CDR1 and CDR2: LNHDA, SQIVND (reference sequence). The CDR3 loop is CASSRRQGPELFF. CDR3 bases: TGTGCCAGTAGTCGCAGACAGGGACCGGAGCTGTTTTTT.

V is TRBV3-1 (or the pseudogene TRBV3-2) and J is TRBJ2-5; TRBD1 agrees at 10 bases. V shed 3 bases, J shed 2 bases, and the junction held 0 bases outside the gene matches. Germline V gives CDR1 LGHDT, CDR2 YNNKEL (reference sequence). CDR3 length equals 14 residues. The CDR3 region has the DNA TGTGCCAGCAGCCAGGACAGGGGGCAAGAGACCCAGTACTTC. Its translation is CASSQDRGQETQYF.

The gene calls are TRBV4-1 and TRBJ1-6; TRBD1 matches 9 bases. Germline assignment: CDR1 MGHRA and CDR2 YSYEKL. Germline trimming cut 0 bases from V and 8 bases from J; bases unmatched to any gene: 5. The CDR3 runs to 16 residues. CDR3 in DNA: TGCGCCAGCAGCCAAGATCCCGGACAGGGGTATTCACCCCTCCACTTT. Its translation is CASSQDPGQGYSPLHF.

This sequence joins TRBV5-4 and TRBJ1-3; unclear D gene. Per germline, CDR1 SGHNT and CDR2 YYREEE (reference sequence). The CDR3 covers 13 residues. Trimming left V 4 bases short and J 0 bases short, with 5 bases between. The CDR3, as DNA: TGTGCCAGCAGCGGGAGCTCTGGAAACACCATATATTTT. Encoded protein: CASSGSSGNTIYF.

The rearrangement joins TRBV7-2 to TRBJ2-1; 7 bases agree with TRBD2. The CDR3 spans 16 residues. Per the germline V gene, CDR1 is SGHTA and CDR2 is FQGNSA. Trimming at V came to 0 bases and at J to 3 bases, leaving 5 bases not matched to a gene. CDR3 sequence: CASSLAGGGLYNEQFF. Written as DNA, the CDR3 is TGTGCCAGCAGCTTAGCGGGGGGGGGACTCTACAATGAGCAGTTCTTC.

The chain links TRBV4-1 to TRBJ2-3; weak D call: TRBD1 (6 bases). With 4 bases removed from V and 2 bases from J, the gap between germline ends came to 13 bases. The length of the CDR3 is 15 residues. Germline V gives CDR1 MGHRA, CDR2 YSYEKL. The CDR3 nucleotides read TGCGCCAGCAGCCCAATCGGACAGCTCACAGATACGCAGTATTTT. This sequence encodes CASSPIGQLTDTQYF.

This chain connects TRBV11-2 to TRBJ1-1; the D gene is possibly TRBD1 (5 bases). V gave up 2 bases and J gave up 3 bases, with 10 bases separating them. Germline V gene lookup returns CDR1 SGHAT and CDR2 FQNNGV. This CDR3 has 14 residues. Here the CDR3 reads CASSLWGGDTEAFF. The CDR3 nucleotides are TGTGCCAGCAGCTTATGGGGCGGGGACACTGAAGCTTTCTTT.

The genes are TRBV30 and TRBJ2-1; a possible D gene is TRBD1 (6 bases). Germline V CDR1 and CDR2: GTSNPN, SVGIG (reference sequence). V was trimmed by 4 bases and J by 4 bases, leaving 14 bases between them. This CDR3 contains 14 residues. The CDR3, as DNA: TGTGCCTGGACCAACAGGGCTCCGTACAATGAGCAGTTCTTC. Its protein product is CAWTNRAPYNEQFF.

V is TRBV19 and J is TRBJ1-2; no clear D. Deletions cut 0 bases from V and 10 bases from J, with 9 bases between. The V gene's germline CDR1 is LNHDA and CDR2 SQIVND (reference sequence). The CDR3 has 12 residues. The CDR3 region is CASSIDLINYTF. In DNA, the CDR3 is TGTGCCAGTAGTATAGATCTTATTAACTACACCTTC.

The J gene is TRBJ2-2, the V gene TRBV10-2; 8 bases align to TRBD2. The germline CDR1 and CDR2 sequences are WSHSY and SAAADI. With V trimmed by 7 bases and J by 8 bases, 24 bases remained unmatched. This CDR3 spans 19 amino acids. As DNA, the CDR3 is TGCGCCAGCACCCCTCAGGCGGGGGGTCCTACAAGCCCCCCGGGGGAGCTGTTTTTT. It specifies CASTPQAGGPTSPPGELFF.

The chain links TRBV12-5 to TRBJ2-1; 9 bases are a match to TRBD1. Germline V gene data show CDR1 as LGHNT and CDR2 as FRNRAP. CDR3 size: 15 residues. Trimming at V came to 4 bases and at J to 9 bases, leaving 10 bases not matched to a gene. This CDR3 is CASGSDRDRVSEQFF. CDR3 DNA sequence: TGTGCTAGTGGTTCCGACAGGGACAGGGTTTCTGAGCAGTTCTTC.

This clone was counted once. The CDR3 spells CASSAGTGEGETQYF. Here the CDR3 DNA reads TGTGCCAGCAGCGCAGGGACAGGGGAGGGAGAGACCCAGTACTTC. The rearrangement joins TRBV7-6 to TRBJ2-5; 10 bases are a match to TRBD1. Germline V CDR1 and CDR2: SGHVS, FNYEAQ. This CDR3 contains 15 residues. Trimming took 5 bases from V and 4 from J; bases not matched to a gene: 7.

This clone turned up a few times. This rearrangement joins TRBV6-5 to TRBJ1-3; 7 bases agree with TRBD1. CDR3 size: 15 residues. The V and J ends lost 0 bases and 5 bases, in that order; junction bases with no gene match: 4. Germline CDR1 and CDR2: MNHEY and SVGAGI. The chain's CDR3 is CASSYSKGGRNTIYF. For the CDR3, the DNA is TGTGCCAGCAGTTACTCGAAAGGGGGCAGAAACACCATATATTTT.

V and J are TRBV5-5 and TRBJ2-7; 9 bases are shared with TRBD1. Trimming took 1 base from V and 2 from J; bases not matched to a gene: 7. Germline-derived CDR1 and CDR2 are SGHKS and YYEKEE (reference sequence). This CDR3 has 16 amino acids. CDR3 protein: CASSLSAGTGPYEQYF. CDR3 in DNA: TGTGCCAGCAGCTTGTCCGCCGGGACAGGGCCCTACGAGCAGTACTTC. Full variable domain (remainder filled in from reference TRBV5-5 and TRBJ2-7): DAGVTQSPTHLIKTRGQQVTLRCSPISGHKSVSWYQQVLGQGPQFIFQYYEKEERGRGNFPDRFSARQFPNYSSELNVNALLLGDSALYLCASSLSAGTGPYEQYFGPGTRLTVT.

The chain uses TRBV3-1 (or the pseudogene TRBV3-2) and TRBJ1-1, with 8 bases aligning to TRBD1. The V gene's germline CDR1 is LGHDT and CDR2 YNNKEL (reference sequence). The CDR3 covers 16 residues. After removal of 0 bases from V and 2 bases from J, the junction contained 5 bases not matched to a gene. The CDR3: CASSQEGTGDNTEAFF. The CDR3 DNA sequence: TGTGCCAGCAGCCAAGAGGGGACAGGAGATAACACTGAAGCTTTCTTT.

The chain couples TRBV29-1 to TRBJ1-2; a weak D match, TRBD1 (5 bases). This CDR3 spans 12 amino acids. Germline lookup yields CDR1 SQVTM and CDR2 ANQGSEA. The germline V and J ends were trimmed by 7 bases and 4 bases, with 13 bases remaining between them. CDR3 coding DNA: TGCAGCGCCTACCGGGGGGGCTATGGCTACACCTTC. Amino acids: CSAYRGGYGYTF.

The genes are TRBV6-1 and TRBJ2-3; D may be TRBD1 (5 bases). V was shortened by 1 base and J by 2 bases, with 10 bases between the two germline ends. The CDR3 extends over 15 amino acids. Germline V CDR1 and CDR2: MNHNS, SASEGT. For the CDR3, the DNA is TGTGCCAGCAGTGAAGGGTGGGGCTCCACAGATACGCAGTATTTT. Translated, it gives CASSEGWGSTDTQYF.